The 17 T cell receptor beta chains reported below all come from one sample, sequenced in a study of shared clonotypes between healthy human individuals. TCRdb's table, derived via immunoSEQ multiplex PCR, lists solely in-frame clones and lacks some. The data hold approximately 95,000 clones, with approximately 61% observed a single time. Sequenced: memory CD8+ T cells sorted from blood. Subset: CD45RO+ cells pooled with CCR7-negative TemRA cells. The receptors were gathered from a man younger than 40 in good health.

This rearrangement joins TRBV12-2 to TRBJ2-1; the D call in the table, TRBD2, was not verified against the DNA. TRBV12-2 has pseudogene status. The CDR3 is 16 residues long. CDR3 residues: CASRLSRLAEDNEQFF. CDR3 DNA sequence: TGTGCAAGTCGCTTAAGTCGACTAGCGGAAGACAATGAGCAGTTCTTC.

The rearrangement links TRBV7-8 to TRBJ2-2; D remains ambiguous. V lost 1 base to trimming and J lost 5 bases, with 2 bases between them. CDR1 is SGHVS, CDR2 FQNEAQ, per germline. The CDR3 length is 12 residues. DNA for the CDR3: TGTGCCAGCAGCTTAGTTACCGGGGAGCTGTTTTTT. Protein product: CASSLVTGELFF. The full variable domain, completed using reference TRBV7-8 and TRBJ2-2, is GAGVSQSPRYKVAKRGQDVALRCDPISGHVSLFWYQQALGQGPEFLTYFQNEAQLDKSGLPSDRFFAERPEGSVSTLKIQRTQQEDSAVYLCASSLVTGELFFGEGSRLTVL.

V usage is TRBV7-2 and J usage is TRBJ2-5; D ambiguous. V shed 4 bases and J shed 2 bases, with 11 bases lying between them. The germline V gene encodes CDR1 SGHTA and CDR2 FQGNSA. This CDR3 region has 14 residues. The CDR3 spells CASSSRATQETQYF. The CDR3 coding sequence is TGTGCCAGCAGCTCTAGAGCGACACAAGAGACCCAGTACTTC.

The chain carries TRBV5-1 and TRBJ2-7, with a possible D match to TRBD1 (5 bases). The CDR3 contains 13 residues. Germline V gives CDR1 SGHRS, CDR2 YFSETQ. V lost 2 bases and J lost 5, with 11 bases in between. CDR3 in DNA: TGCGCCAGCAGCTTCATGCAGGGTCACGAGCAGTACTTC. As protein: CASSFMQGHEQYF.

The chain recombines TRBV2 with TRBJ2-1; a possible D gene is TRBD2 (6 bases). The CDR3 contains 15 residues. Germline CDR1 SNHLY, CDR2 FYNNEI. The V gene lost 5 bases and the J gene lost 3 bases, with 14 bases spanning the gap. CDR3 protein: CASSLAGPRYNEQFF. The CDR3 nucleotides read TGTGCCAGCAGTCTGGCGGGACCACGCTACAATGAGCAGTTCTTC.

This chain links TRBV7-2 with TRBJ2-1; no reliable D call. Between the trimmed V and J ends, which lost 1 base and 5 bases, there was a span of 6 bases. The CDR3 length is 13 residues. The germline CDR1 and CDR2 sequences are SGHTA and FQGNSA. The CDR3 spells CASSLVPDNEQFF. The CDR3 DNA sequence: TGTGCCAGCAGCTTAGTTCCTGACAATGAGCAGTTCTTC.

This clone has at least ten counts. V is TRBV7-9 and J is TRBJ2-7, with a weak D call TRBD1 (5 bases). The ends were cut back, 3 bases at V and 2 bases at J, with 11 bases in the middle. CDR1 SEHNR and CDR2 FQNEAQ come from the germline V gene (reference sequence). The CDR3 has 14 residues. The CDR3 DNA follows: TGTGCCAGCAGCTTTTCGACAGCCGCCTACGAGCAGTACTTC. Its protein product is CASSFSTAAYEQYF.

This clone has a handful of counts. This sequence joins TRBV6-6 and TRBJ2-2, with a weak D call TRBD2 (5 bases). V was pared by 8 bases and J by 3 bases, with 10 bases between. The CDR3 runs to 13 residues. Germline V gives CDR1 MNHNY, CDR2 SVGAGI (reference sequence). CDR3 sequence reads: CASGRDDTGELFF. In nucleotides, the CDR3 is TGTGCCAGCGGGAGAGATGACACCGGGGAGCTGTTTTTT.

The V and J genes are TRBV19 and TRBJ2-7; 12 bases align to TRBD2. After removal of 8 bases from V and 5 bases from J, the junction contained 10 bases not matched to a gene. The CDR3 consists of 15 residues. In germline, CDR1 is LNHDA, CDR2 SQIVND (reference sequence). As DNA, the CDR3 is TGTGCCAGTCCTCATCCGGGACTAGCGGGCAACGAGCAGTACTTC. This codes for CASPHPGLAGNEQYF.

The chain recombines TRBV28 with TRBJ2-7; D is uncertain. CDR1 and CDR2 (germline): MDHEN, SYDVKM. Between the trimmed V and J ends, which lost 7 bases and 0 bases, there was a span of 10 bases. The CDR3 consists of 13 residues. The DNA for the CDR3 is TGTGCCAGCACCGAAGGGATCTCCTACGAGCAGTACTTC. Its translation: CASTEGISYEQYF.

V and J are TRBV7-9 and TRBJ2-7; D is uncertain. The CDR3 runs to 14 residues. Trimming stripped 5 bases from V and 0 bases from J, with 11 bases between. The germline CDR1 and CDR2 sequences are SEHNR and FQNEAQ (reference sequence). The DNA for the CDR3 is TGTGCCAGCAGCCCCCCAAGGTCCTCCTACGAGCAGTACTTC. It is translated as CASSPPRSSYEQYF. Filled out from reference TRBV7-9 and TRBJ2-7, the complete variable domain reads DTGVSQNPRHKITKRGQNVTFRCDPISEHNRLYWYRQTLGQGPEFLTYFQNEAQLEKSRLLSDRFSAERPKGSFSTLEIQRTEQGDSAMYLCASSPPRSSYEQYFGPGTRLTVT.

This clone was counted once. The rearrangement links TRBV5-1 to TRBJ2-5; the match to TRBD1 covers 10 bases. The germline V gene encodes CDR1 SGHRS and CDR2 YFSETQ. The CDR3 is 17 amino acids. The ends lost 4 bases at V and 1 base at J; junction bases unmatched: 10. CDR3 nucleotides: TGCGCCAGCAGCCCGGGTTGGGGACAGGGGACCCAAGAGACCCAGTACTTC. This sequence encodes CASSPGWGQGTQETQYF. The full variable domain, with the rest looked up from reference TRBV5-1 and TRBJ2-5, is KAGVTQTPRYLIKTRGQQVTLSCSPISGHRSVSWYQQTPGQGLQFLFEYFSETQRNKGNFPGRFSGRQFSNSRSEMNVSTLELGDSALYLCASSPGWGQGTQETQYFGPGTRLLVL.

This chain uses TRBV5-4 with TRBJ2-1; TRBD2 aligns across 12 bases. Per germline, CDR1 SGHNT and CDR2 YYREEE (reference sequence). V gave up 3 bases and J gave up 8 bases; unmatched junction bases: 6. There are 15 residues in the CDR3. CDR3 DNA sequence: TGTGCCAGCAGCTCGACTAGCGGGAGAGTAGATGAGCAGTTCTTC. This codes for CASSSTSGRVDEQFF.

This clone occurred a few times. This chain uses TRBV29-1 with TRBJ2-7; maybe TRBD1 (6 bases). Germline-derived CDR1 and CDR2 are SQVTM and ANQGSEA. The CDR3 runs to 11 residues. The ends were cut back, 3 bases at V and 8 bases at J, with 11 bases in the middle. This chain's CDR3 is CSVDLQGQQYF. Written as DNA, the CDR3 is TGCAGCGTTGACTTACAGGGCCAGCAGTACTTC.

The chain joins TRBV5-1 to TRBJ2-3; D ambiguous. Trimming stripped 0 bases from V and 7 bases from J, with 3 bases between. The CDR3 has 11 amino acids. Germline V gene sequence: CDR1 SGHRS, CDR2 YFSETQ. CDR3 amino acids: CASSLEHTQYF. As DNA, the CDR3 is TGCGCCAGCAGCTTGGAGCATACGCAGTATTTT.

The rearrangement links TRBV4-3 to TRBJ1-4, with 7 bases identical to TRBD1. In germline, CDR1 is LGHNA, CDR2 YSLEER. This CDR3 has 16 amino acids. J was trimmed by 5 bases and V by 0 bases; bases with no gene match: 6. CDR3 DNA sequence: TGCGCCAGCAGCCAAGAGGTGGCGACAGGGAATGAAAAACTGTTTTTT. Its protein product is CASSQEVATGNEKLFF.

The chain is built from TRBV5-4 and TRBJ2-7, with D possibly TRBD1 on 6 matching bases. In germline, CDR1 is SGHNT, CDR2 YYREEE (reference sequence). V shed 1 base and J shed 3 bases, with 20 bases lying between them. The CDR3 loop spans 17 amino acids. DNA of the CDR3: TGTGCCAGCAGCTTGCAACAGGGCACACTCTTAATCTACGAGCAGTACTTC. Encoded protein: CASSLQQGTLLIYEQYF.